The 28 T cell receptor beta chains presented below share a single source sample, sequenced in a study of blood T cell repertoires in COVID-19. Sequencing used immunoSEQ multiplex PCR; TCRdb keeps in-frame clones, though not all of them. Of roughly 160,000 clones in the sample, around three quarters were seen once. The material sequenced was PBMCs or T cells enriched from blood (not recorded which). Receptors originate from a woman between 65 and 79 years old in a cohort exposed to, infected with or recovered from COVID-19 (not recorded which).

CDR3 sequence (DNA): TGTGCCAGCAGCGTGGGCCACAGCAATCAGCCCCAGCATTTT. Amino acids: CASSVGHSNQPQHF. The V call is TRBV9, the J call TRBJ1-5; the D is unclear. V lost 2 bases to trimming and J lost 1 base, with 7 bases between them. Germline V gene lookup returns CDR1 SGDLS and CDR2 YYNGEE. The CDR3 totals 14 residues. Variable domain in full (rest from reference TRBV9 and TRBJ1-5): DSGVTQTPKHLITATGQRVTLRCSPRSGDLSVYWYQQSLDQGLQFLIQYYNGEERAKGNILERFSAQQFPDLHSELNLSSLELGDSALYFCASSVGHSNQPQHFGDGTRLSIL.

The V call is TRBV4-1, the J call TRBJ2-2, with D hard to call. The CDR3 sequence is 17 residues long. CDR1 and CDR2 from the germline V gene are MGHRA and YSYEKL. Trimming left V 0 bases short and J 4 bases short, with 15 bases between. The CDR3 loop reads CASSQEWPGKFTGELFF. The DNA for the CDR3 is TGCGCCAGCAGCCAAGAATGGCCAGGCAAATTCACCGGGGAGCTGTTTTTT.

The V call is TRBV4-1, the J call TRBJ2-7; D unclear. Trimming cost V 0 bases and J 4 bases, with 10 bases left between them. Germline CDR1 reads MGHRA; CDR2 reads YSYEKL. The CDR3 loop spans 14 amino acids. CDR3 loop: CASSQDHQSYEQYF. CDR3 DNA sequence: TGCGCCAGCAGCCAAGATCACCAGTCTTACGAGCAGTACTTC.

The chain recombines TRBV19 with TRBJ1-5; 9 bases align to TRBD1. V was pared by 4 bases and J by 4 bases, with 11 bases of the junction left unmatched. This CDR3 has 17 amino acids. Germline V gives CDR1 LNHDA, CDR2 SQIVND (reference sequence). This CDR3 is CASSTRPYGTGNQPQHF. CDR3 coding DNA: TGTGCCAGTAGTACGCGCCCCTATGGGACAGGGAATCAGCCCCAGCATTTT.

The chain joins TRBV4-1 to TRBJ1-5; 8 nucleotides match TRBD1. The V segment lost 1 base and the J segment 2 bases; nucleotides outside the gene matches: 7. The germline V gene has CDR1 MGHRA and CDR2 YSYEKL. The CDR3 length is 17 residues. For the CDR3, the DNA is TGCGCCAGCAGCCAAGCTCCGACAGGGGCCGGCAATCAGCCCCAGCATTTT. Translating it yields CASSQAPTGAGNQPQHF.

Concerning this clone: The junction differs from germline at one of its ends, possibly a read error. The genes are TRBV7-2 and TRBJ2-3; weak D call: TRBD2 (6 bases). CDR1 is SGHTA, CDR2 FQGNSA, per germline. CDR3 length: 15 residues. In DNA form, the CDR3 reads TGTGCCAGCACCTTACTGGGACTTCGCACAGATACGCAGTATTTT. It encodes CASTLLGLRTDTQYF.

V and J are TRBV4-1 and TRBJ2-1, with D possibly being TRBD2 (5 bases). V was cut by 4 bases and J by 6 bases, with 10 bases left in between. This CDR3 spans 13 amino acids. The germline V gene encodes CDR1 MGHRA and CDR2 YSYEKL. The CDR3 DNA reads TGCGCCAGCAGCCCTCTAGCTTCCAATGAGCAGTTCTTC. Its translation is CASSPLASNEQFF.

This chain connects TRBV29-1 to TRBJ1-3; 8 bases are a match to TRBD1. This CDR3 is 12 amino acids long. Germline V CDR1 and CDR2: SQVTM, ANQGSEA. Trimming cost V 0 bases and J 11 bases; bases outside gene matches: 3. The CDR3 sequence is CSVEDMDRAIYF. CDR3 DNA sequence: TGCAGCGTTGAAGATATGGACAGGGCCATATATTTT.

The chain couples TRBV19 to TRBJ2-7; D is perhaps TRBD1 (5 bases). V was clipped by 9 bases and J by 0 bases, with 15 bases between them. Germline values: CDR1 LNHDA, CDR2 SQIVND (reference sequence). This CDR3 has 14 amino acids. CDR3 loop: CASSSQGSSYEQYF. The CDR3, as DNA: TGTGCCAGCTCCAGTCAGGGTTCCTCCTACGAGCAGTACTTC.

V gene TRBV29-1 combines with J gene TRBJ1-2, with D maybe TRBD1 (5 bases). CDR1 SQVTM and CDR2 ANQGSEA come from the germline V gene. The CDR3 sequence is 16 residues long. V was clipped by 0 bases and J by 4 bases, with 18 bases between them. In DNA, the CDR3 is TGCAGCGTTGAAGATCCCCTTGGCAGGGCATCCTATGGCTACACCTTC. Protein: CSVEDPLGRASYGYTF.

The chain couples TRBV7-9 to TRBJ1-2, with 7 bases matching TRBD1. V shed 5 bases and J 2 bases; nucleotides not matched to a gene: 2. CDR1 is SEHNR, CDR2 FQNEAQ, per germline (reference sequence). The CDR3 extends over 13 amino acids. Here the CDR3 reads CASSRDRNYGYTF. CDR3 DNA: TGTGCCAGCAGCAGGGACAGAAACTATGGCTACACCTTC.

J is TRBJ2-7 and V is TRBV5-5, with 8 nucleotides matching TRBD1. There are 16 residues in the CDR3. CDR1 is SGHKS, CDR2 YYEKEE, per germline (reference sequence). V dropped 0 bases and J dropped 4; count of bases not matched to a gene: 9. The CDR3: CASSLAGQGRSYEQYF. The CDR3 nucleotides read TGTGCCAGCAGCTTGGCCGGACAGGGTCGCTCATACGAGCAGTACTTC.

The V gene is TRBV11-2, the J gene TRBJ1-6; possibly TRBD1 for D (5 bases). V dropped 1 base and J dropped 7 bases, with 11 bases sitting between them. The CDR3 extends over 15 amino acids. Germline lookup yields CDR1 SGHAT and CDR2 FQNNGV. CDR3 amino acids: CASSLVAGNNSPLHF. CDR3 nucleotide sequence: TGTGCCAGCAGCTTAGTAGCAGGGAACAATTCACCCCTCCACTTT.

J is TRBJ2-3 and V is TRBV28, with D possibly matching TRBD2 (5 bases). Germline assignment: CDR1 MDHEN and CDR2 SYDVKM. Trimming removed 7 bases at V and 4 bases at J, with 12 bases between. The CDR3 runs to 13 residues. CDR3 coding DNA: TGTGCCAGCATCCAATCGGGGTCAGATACGCAGTATTTT. It specifies CASIQSGSDTQYF.

The chain employs TRBV19 and TRBJ2-7; 9 positions match TRBD1. The CDR3 runs 14 residues. Germline CDR1 and CDR2: LNHDA and SQIVND (reference sequence). V was clipped by 5 bases and J by 3 bases; unmatched bases: 5. CDR3 loop: CASSGRDRDYEQYF. The CDR3 coding sequence is TGTGCCAGTAGTGGCCGGGACAGGGACTACGAGCAGTACTTC.

This clone was seen more than once but under ten times. The chain couples TRBV11-2 to TRBJ2-5; D is possibly TRBD1 (6 bases). From germline, CDR1 is SGHAT and CDR2 FQNNGV. The CDR3 has 14 amino acids. Between the trimmed V and J ends, which lost 2 bases and 1 base, there was a span of 8 bases. The CDR3 nucleotides read TGTGCCAGCAGCTTATTGACAGGCCAAGAGACCCAGTACTTC. It is translated as CASSLLTGQETQYF.

This clone was picked up a small number of times. The chain combines TRBV24-1 with TRBJ2-3; no definite D call. CDR1 and CDR2 (germline): KGHDR, SFDVKD. Deletions cut 5 bases from V and 0 bases from J, with 17 bases between. The CDR3 length is 17 residues. This chain's CDR3 is CATSGQTPSSSTDTQYF. Here the CDR3 DNA reads TGTGCCACCAGTGGCCAAACTCCCTCCTCTAGCACAGATACGCAGTATTTT.

This clone was counted a few times. V gene TRBV10-2 combines with J gene TRBJ1-4; D is perhaps TRBD1 (6 bases). The CDR3 loop spans 15 amino acids. Germline V gene lookup returns CDR1 WSHSY and CDR2 SAAADI. V dropped 6 bases and J dropped 7 bases, with 18 bases sitting between them. The CDR3, as DNA: TGCGCCAGCAGAAGGTGGCAGGGGAAGGGTGAAAAACTGTTTTTT. Protein: CASRRWQGKGEKLFF.

The chain links TRBV7-3 to TRBJ2-3; 8 nucleotides match TRBD2. This CDR3 comprises 16 residues. Germline CDR1 is SGHTA and CDR2 is FQGTGA. Losses at the gene ends were 1 base for V and 6 bases for J; bases not matched to a gene: 9. CDR3 sequence (DNA): TGTGCCAGCAGCTTAATTGGCCGGGAGGGCCTGGATACGCAGTATTTT. This translates into CASSLIGREGLDTQYF.

This sequence joins TRBV29-1 and TRBJ2-5, with D possibly being TRBD2 (6 bases). The CDR3 contains 13 residues. The germline V and J ends were trimmed by 7 bases and 5 bases, with 17 bases remaining between them. Germline loops: CDR1 SQVTM, CDR2 ANQGSEA. CDR3 sequence: CSAKGGVRETQYF. The CDR3 nucleotides read TGCAGCGCCAAGGGAGGCGTCAGGGAGACCCAGTACTTC. The full variable domain, with the rest looked up from reference TRBV29-1 and TRBJ2-5, is SAVISQKPSRDICQRGTSLTIQCQVDSQVTMMFWYRQQPGQSLTLIATANQGSEATYESGFVIDKFPISRPNLTFSTLTVSNMSPEDSSIYLCSAKGGVRETQYFGPGTRLLVL.

J is TRBJ2-1 and V is TRBV27; TRBD2 agrees at 14 bases. The J segment lost 10 bases and the V segment lost 5 bases, leaving 7 bases of the junction unmatched. The CDR3 spans 15 residues. The germline CDR1 and CDR2 sequences are MNHEY and SMNVEV (reference sequence). CDR3 DNA: TGTGCCAGCAGTCCGGGACTAGCGGGAGTCAGGGAGCAGTTCTTC. The encoded protein is CASSPGLAGVREQFF.

The chain couples TRBV7-2 to TRBJ2-3, with D tentatively TRBD2 (6 bases). This CDR3 contains 16 residues. V shed 5 bases and J shed 0 bases, with 15 bases lying between them. Germline values: CDR1 SGHTA, CDR2 FQGNSA. The DNA for the CDR3 is TGTGCCAGCAGCAAAGGACTATCTACTAGCACAGATACGCAGTATTTT. It specifies CASSKGLSTSTDTQYF. Variable domain in full (rest from reference TRBV7-2 and TRBJ2-3): GAGVSQSPSNKVTEKGKDVELRCDPISGHTALYWYRQSLGQGLEFLIYFQGNSAPDKSGLPSDRFSAERTGGSVSTLTIQRTQQEDSAVYLCASSKGLSTSTDTQYFGPGTRLTVL.

The V call is TRBV7-3, the J call TRBJ2-5, with 8 bases matching TRBD1. After removal of 3 bases from V and 2 bases from J, the junction contained 2 bases not matched to a gene. Looked up from germline, CDR1 is SGHTA and CDR2 is FQGTGA. The CDR3 is made up of 14 amino acids. The CDR3 sequence: CASSLQGAQETQYF. The CDR3 DNA follows: TGTGCCAGCAGCTTGCAGGGGGCTCAAGAGACCCAGTACTTC.

V and J are TRBV4-1 and TRBJ2-3; TRBD1 is a possible D gene (6 bases). V lost 3 bases and J 2 bases, leaving 15 bases between the germline ends. Germline values: CDR1 MGHRA, CDR2 YSYEKL. The CDR3 is 16 amino acids. CDR3 sequence reads: CASSHFGQTNTDTQYF. The CDR3 DNA is TGCGCCAGCAGCCACTTCGGACAGACAAACACAGATACGCAGTATTTT.

This clone was recorded once. This chain uses TRBV6-2 or TRBV6-3 with TRBJ2-4; D may be TRBD2 (6 bases). Germline assignment: CDR1 MNHEY and CDR2 SVGEGT. The V and J ends lost 5 bases and 0 bases respectively, with 17 bases between them. This CDR3 spans 17 amino acids. This CDR3 reads CASSRRGSPLAKNIQYF. In nucleotides, the CDR3 is TGTGCCAGCAGTCGGCGGGGAAGTCCCCTAGCCAAAAACATTCAGTACTTC.

This rearrangement joins TRBV13 to TRBJ2-1; D perhaps matches TRBD2 (6 bases). This CDR3 comprises 18 residues. Germline CDR1 is PRHDT and CDR2 is FYEKMQ (reference sequence). The V end lost 2 bases, the J end lost 4 bases, and 21 bases lay between the germline ends. CDR3 region: CASSLSPRRGRIYNEQFF. CDR3 coding DNA: TGTGCCAGCAGCTTATCCCCGAGGCGGGGTAGAATTTACAATGAGCAGTTCTTC.

The chain has TRBV19 and TRBJ1-2; D gene unclear. V was pared by 4 bases and J by 2 bases, with 8 bases between. Germline loops: CDR1 LNHDA, CDR2 SQIVND (reference sequence). This CDR3 region has 13 residues. The CDR3 nucleotides are TGTGCCAGTAGTACCGGACTGAACTATGGCTACACCTTC. Encoded protein: CASSTGLNYGYTF.

This rearrangement joins TRBV13 to TRBJ2-1; TRBD2 agrees at 9 bases. Germline V lookup: CDR1 PRHDT, CDR2 FYEKMQ (reference sequence). Unmatched junction bases numbered 15, after V lost 5 bases and J lost 4 bases. This CDR3 region has 18 residues. The CDR3 DNA follows: TGTGCCAGCAGCACCCAGACTAGCGGCCCACCCTTTTACAATGAGCAGTTCTTC. The encoded protein is CASSTQTSGPPFYNEQFF.